Here is one T cell receptor beta chain with its context. In the original workflow: Reference gene primer amplification gave nucleated cell count estimates. Measured with immunoSEQ multiplex PCR; TCRdb has only the in-frame clones, and not every one. D and trimming come from the DNA, and the V and J calls and clone size come from that table. The sample contains approximately 82,000 clones, about four fifths of which appear only once. This sample stems from a study of blood T cell repertoires in COVID-19. The overall study: The origin of the acute and convalescent COVID-19 samples was the United States, Italy and Spain. PBMCs, B-cell-depleted T cells, or T cells provided the cDNA or gDNA that made up the material.

J was trimmed by 4 bases and V by 8 bases; bases with no gene match: 8. This CDR3 has 14 amino acids. The germline V gene encodes CDR1 MNHEY and CDR2 SVGAGI. Sequencing input: peripheral blood. This rearrangement joins TRBV6-5 to TRBJ1-5, with 7 bases matching TRBD1. The TCR comes from a woman aged 60-75 years with acute or convalescent COVID-19. CDR3 sequence reads: CASSPQGQNQPQHF. The CDR3 bases are TGTGCCAGCTCCCCCCAGGGACAGAATCAGCCCCAGCATTTT.